This section outlines one T cell receptor beta chain sequence together with its context. Its antigen is unknown. This sample was taken from a study of cytotoxic CD8 clonotypes in ibrutinib-treated CLL. V lost 6 bases, J lost 5 bases, and 23 bases lay in between. This CDR3 contains 17 residues. CDR1 SNHLY and CDR2 FYNNEI come from the germline V gene. With sequencing, the targeted depth ranged from 1 in 200,000 to 1 in 1 million T cells. Assay used: immunoSEQ multiplex PCR; TCRdb lists only in-frame clones, some missing. Of about 24,000 clones in the sample, 55% to 85% were seen once. Study-wide points: Sustained-remission and progressing patients had different sampling times.

The specimen was PBMCs, collected after 12 months of ibrutinib treatment. This receptor was identified in a human donor with chronic lymphocytic leukemia. The chain carries TRBV2 and TRBJ2-1; D might be TRBD2 (6 bases). CDR3 sequence (DNA): TGTGCCAGCAGATTACGGGGCGGGACTTCGTCCGACAATGAGCAGTTCTTC. It is translated as CASRLRGGTSSDNEQFF.